This is a list of T cell receptor beta chains from one sample in a study of cytotoxic CD8 clonotypes in ibrutinib-treated CLL. The assay was immunoSEQ multiplex PCR, and TCRdb's table has in-frame clones only and misses some. Found here are fewer than 400,000 clones, over 60% of them singletons; the top ten hold around 6.5%. The material sequenced was PBMCs, taken after 36 months of ibrutinib treatment. The receptors shown here come from a human donor with chronic lymphocytic leukemia. The CDR3 runs from the conserved cysteine through the conserved F or W. The D gene is left open where the match is weak. Where a row states a size, it is once, few, many or the class of an expanded clone; other rows omit it.

V: TRBV4-3; J: TRBJ1-2; size: -; D: TRBD1; CDR3: CASSQDPEGAFGYTF; DNA: TGCGCCAGCAGCCAAGATCCAGAGGGGGCCTTTGGCTACACCTTC
V: TRBV5-1; J: TRBJ2-7; size: -; D: -; CDR3: CASSNTGILYEQYF; DNA: TGCGCCAGCAGCAACACCGGGATCCTCTACGAGCAGTACTTC
V: TRBV14; J: TRBJ2-7; size: -; D: -; CDR3: CASSQSLWYEQYF; DNA: TGTGCCAGCAGCCAGTCCCTGTGGTACGAGCAGTACTTC
V: TRBV7-8; J: TRBJ2-7; size: -; D: -; CDR3: CASSSAGASVEQYF; DNA: TGTGCCAGCAGCTCCGCAGGGGCGAGTGTGGAGCAGTACTTC
V: TRBV6-6; J: TRBJ2-7; size: -; D: TRBD2; CDR3: CASSRTSAGYEQYF; DNA: TGTGCCAGCAGCCGGACTAGCGCCGGGTACGAGCAGTACTTC
V: TRBV5-1; J: TRBJ2-3; size: -; D: -; CDR3: CASSFTGSKSGTDTQYF; DNA: TGCGCCAGCAGCTTCACGGGATCTAAATCTGGCACAGATACGCAGTATTTT
V: TRBV27; J: TRBJ2-3; size: -; D: TRBD2; CDR3: CASREHRTSGRSADTQYF; DNA: TGTGCCAGCCGAGAGCATCGGACTAGCGGGAGGAGTGCAGATACGCAGTATTTT
V: TRBV5-4; J: TRBJ1-2; size: -; D: -; CDR3: CASSLLDFYGYTF; DNA: TGTGCCAGCAGCTTGTTGGATTTCTATGGCTACACCTTC
V: TRBV29-1; J: TRBJ2-7; size: -; D: TRBD1; CDR3: CSVLGQGAEQYF; DNA: TGCAGCGTCCTGGGACAGGGGGCCGAGCAGTACTTC
V: TRBV29-1; J: TRBJ2-5; size: -; D: -; CDR3: CSVASGALQETQYF; DNA: TGCAGCGTTGCATCCGGGGCTCTACAAGAGACCCAGTACTTC
V: TRBV15; J: TRBJ2-7; size: few; D: -; CDR3: CATSRGAGDYEQYF; DNA: TGTGCCACCAGCAGAGGGGCAGGGGACTACGAGCAGTACTTC
V: TRBV4-1; J: TRBJ1-2; size: -; D: -; CDR3: CASSQDSWAAFFYGYTF; DNA: TGCGCCAGCAGCCAAGATAGTTGGGCAGCGTTCTTTTATGGCTACACCTTC
V: TRBV11-2; J: TRBJ2-7; size: -; D: -; CDR3: CASSHLRTYEQYF; DNA: TGTGCCAGCAGCCACCTTAGGACCTACGAGCAGTACTTC
V: TRBV9; J: TRBJ1-3; size: -; D: -; CDR3: CASSDSSDRPGNTIYF; DNA: TGTGCCAGCAGCGACTCCTCCGACAGGCCTGGAAACACCATATATTTT
V: TRBV5-8; J: TRBJ2-7; size: few; D: TRBD1; CDR3: CASSFGQGFEQYF; DNA: TGTGCCAGCAGCTTCGGACAGGGTTTCGAGCAGTACTTC
V: TRBV9; J: TRBJ2-3; size: -; D: TRBD2; CDR3: CASSVGSGGVGIRTDTQYF; DNA: TGTGCCAGCAGCGTAGGCAGCGGGGGAGTCGGGATCCGCACAGATACGCAGTATTTT
V: TRBV18; J: TRBJ2-3; size: -; D: -; CDR3: CASSRGVGDTQYF; DNA: TGTGCCAGCTCTAGGGGAGTCGGAGATACGCAGTATTTT
V: TRBV5-6; J: TRBJ2-7; size: once; D: -; CDR3: CASSGAAQGNYEQYF; DNA: TGTGCCAGCAGCGGGGCGGCACAGGGAAACTACGAGCAGTACTTC
V: TRBV5-1; J: TRBJ2-2; size: -; D: TRBD2; CDR3: CASSSAGLAGNTGELFF; DNA: TGCGCCAGCAGCTCAGCGGGACTAGCGGGGAACACCGGGGAGCTGTTTTTT
V: TRBV20-1; J: TRBJ1-2; size: -; D: -; CDR3: CSDTYGYTF; DNA: TGCAGTGATACCTATGGCTACACCTTC
V: TRBV19; J: TRBJ1-4; size: -; D: TRBD1; CDR3: CASSTPGQQVMNEKLFF; DNA: TGTGCCAGTAGTACCCCGGGACAGCAAGTTATGAATGAAAAACTGTTTTTT
V: TRBV18; J: TRBJ2-1; size: -; D: TRBD2; CDR3: CASSQASGGPYEQFF; DNA: TGTGCCAGCTCACAGGCTTCGGGGGGGCCCTATGAGCAGTTCTTC
V: TRBV29-1; J: TRBJ2-3; size: -; D: -; CDR3: CSVGGLRGIDTQYF; DNA: TGCAGCGTGGGGGGGCTCCGAGGAATAGATACGCAGTATTTT
V: TRBV29-1; J: TRBJ1-2; size: few; D: -; CDR3: CSVEDREGYTF; DNA: TGCAGCGTTGAAGATAGGGAGGGCTACACCTTC
V: TRBV7-3; J: TRBJ2-3; size: -; D: -; CDR3: CASSFQGVASSSTDTQYF; DNA: TGTGCCAGCAGCTTCCAAGGGGTAGCGAGCTCTAGCACAGATACGCAGTATTTT
V: TRBV19; J: TRBJ2-7; size: -; D: -; CDR3: CASSIHVLPLYEQYF; DNA: TGTGCCAGTAGTATCCACGTATTGCCTCTATACGAGCAGTACTTC
V: TRBV7-9; J: TRBJ1-1; size: -; D: TRBD1; CDR3: CASSLTQGGEAFF; DNA: TGTGCCAGCAGCTTAACTCAGGGGGGCGAAGCTTTCTTT
V: TRBV29-1; J: TRBJ2-2; size: -; D: TRBD1; CDR3: CRPDRVNGELFF; DNA: TGCAGGCCGGACAGGGTGAACGGGGAGCTGTTTTTT
V: TRBV7-9; J: TRBJ2-2; size: -; D: -; CDR3: CASSLGPTAIANTGELFF; DNA: TGTGCCAGCAGCTTAGGCCCGACGGCGATAGCGAACACCGGGGAGCTGTTTTTT